Shown below are 9 T cell receptor beta chains from a single sample sequenced in a study of blood T cells in healthy people across ages (dated by TCRdb to between 2014 and 2017). The library was built by means of 5' RACE. A second about 7 to 12 cycle PCR used a sample-barcoded 5' primer and a J-beta primer mix. Using fastp trimming at Q25 and MiXCR clonotype assembly, TCRdb reanalyzed the public sequencing data and kept in-frame beta chains. Merged by CDR3 protein, the rows form single entries marked with the most common genes and DNA. The sample contains around 1,800,000 distinct CDR3 sequences, 30% to 40% of them found a single time. The ten largest clonotypes hold approximately 22% of the sample. Material: blood. These receptors were obtained from a human donor in good health.

The gene calls are TRBV7-2 and TRBJ1-5, with D unresolved. Deletions cut 4 bases from V and 9 bases from J, with 10 bases between. This CDR3 comprises 12 residues. Germline-derived CDR1 and CDR2 are SGHTA and FQGNSA. CDR3 coding DNA: TGTGCCAGCAGCTCATTGTCCGGGCCCCAGCATTTT. Its protein product is CASSSLSGPQHF.

This chain connects TRBV18 to TRBJ2-1; D not certain. Germline V gene lookup returns CDR1 KGHSH and CDR2 LQKENI. The CDR3 is made up of 14 amino acids. Trimming took off 3 bases at V and 5 bases at J, with 11 bases between the two ends. CDR3 loop: CASSPPGPHNEQFF. CDR3 nucleotides: TGTGCCAGCTCACCCCCTGGGCCTCACAATGAGCAGTTCTTC.

The chain recombines TRBV20-1 with TRBJ1-2; perhaps TRBD1 as D (6 bases). The CDR3 loop spans 12 amino acids. V was pared by 0 bases and J by 6 bases, with 8 bases between. Germline V CDR1 and CDR2: DFQATT, SNEGSKA (reference sequence). For the CDR3, the DNA is TGCAGTGCTAGAGATGCAGGGGATGGCTACACCTTC. This sequence encodes CSARDAGDGYTF.

The chain employs TRBV3-1 and TRBJ2-7, with D perhaps TRBD1 or TRBD2 (5 bases each). The end of the DNA is better explained by TRBJ2-5, so the J call may be wrong. CDR1 LGHDT and CDR2 YNNKEL come from the germline V gene (reference sequence). This CDR3 contains 16 residues. CDR3 nucleotide sequence: TGTGCCAGCAGCTCCCGGGACCACGATTACTTAGAGACCCAGTACTTC. Amino acids: CASSSRDHDYLETQYF.

This sequence joins TRBV5-1 and TRBJ1-1, with no clear D. Germline V gene lookup returns CDR1 SGHRS and CDR2 YFSETQ. Between the trimmed V and J ends, which lost 4 bases and 5 bases, there was a span of 15 bases. The CDR3 runs to 14 residues. CDR3 in amino acids: CASSIADLRTEAFF. In DNA, the CDR3 is TGCGCCAGCAGCATCGCGGACCTACGGACTGAAGCTTTCTTT.

The chain is built from TRBV11-3 and TRBJ2-7, with 7 bases lining up with TRBD1. Looked up from germline, CDR1 is SGHNT and CDR2 is YENEEA. Trimming removed 5 bases from V and 3 bases from J; junction bases left unmatched: 13. This CDR3 is built from 16 residues. This chain's CDR3 is CASSRTSGTVNYEQYF. The CDR3 DNA follows: TGTGCCAGCAGCAGAACGTCCGGGACAGTGAACTACGAGCAGTACTTC.

This clonotype was counted between two and nine times. This chain links TRBV5-1 with TRBJ2-1; 9 bases fit TRBD2. Germline V gene lookup returns CDR1 SGHRS and CDR2 YFSETQ. With 5 bases clipped from V and 7 bases from J, the junction kept 13 bases outside the gene matches. This CDR3 is built from 16 residues. The CDR3 DNA follows: TGCGCCAGCAGACCACTAGAGCGGGGGGCGGGGAATGAGCAGTTCTTC. Residues: CASRPLERGAGNEQFF.

This chain joins TRBV6-1 and TRBJ2-5, with 8 bases matching TRBD1. The CDR3 covers 17 residues. J was trimmed by 6 bases and V by 0 bases; bases with no gene match: 12. Germline-derived CDR1 and CDR2 are MNHNS and SASEGT. CDR3 amino acids: CASSEAATQQGVQTQYF. The CDR3 DNA reads TGTGCCAGCAGTGAAGCGGCTACTCAACAGGGGGTGCAGACCCAGTACTTC.

A few counts support this clonotype. This sequence joins TRBV29-1 and TRBJ1-1; D not certain. The CDR3 has 13 residues. Germline values: CDR1 SQVTM, CDR2 ANQGSEA. Trimming pared 7 bases from V and 10 bases from J, leaving 22 bases between. The CDR3 protein is CSASSDPPGGAFF. CDR3 bases: TGCAGCGCTTCTTCGGACCCACCCGGCGGAGCTTTCTTT.